This record concerns one TCR beta chain sequence. V trimming: 5 bases; J trimming: 4 bases; junction bases outside the gene matches: 6. The CDR3 runs 14 residues. CDR1 is WSHSY and CDR2 is SAAADI in the germline V gene. The data are from a study of T cell responses to AZD1222 COVID-19 vaccine. TCRdb's copy holds only in-frame clones and misses some; the assay was immunoSEQ multiplex PCR. The sample lists roughly 140,000 clones, roughly 90% occurring once. J is TRBJ1-1 and V is TRBV10-2; 8 nucleotides align to TRBD1. Sequencing was performed on peripheral blood, taken 28 days after the second AZD1222 dose. The sequence derives from an adult who received the AZD1222 COVID-19 vaccine. The CDR3 DNA reads TGCGCCAGCAGTTTGCAGGGGGCGGGCACTGAAGCTTTCTTT. Translation: CASSLQGAGTEAFF.